Listed below are T cell receptor beta chains from one sample, sequenced in a study of T cell responses to AZD1222 COVID-19 vaccine. The method was immunoSEQ multiplex PCR; TCRdb's version includes in-frame clones alone and lacks a portion of them. The sample carries approximately 190,000 clones, just over 90% recorded once. Sequenced material: peripheral blood, taken on day 0 of AZD1222 vaccination. The source is an adult in good health. Both conserved end residues are part of each CDR3. The order of the fields is J gene, clone size, D gene, CDR3 length, V gene, CDR3 protein, CDR3 DNA. The D gene is left open where the match is weak. Clone size appears in some rows only: once, few, many, or a class for an expanded clone.

J: TRBJ1-1; size: -; D: -; length: 14; V: TRBV10-3; CDR3: CAISVGKGSTEAFF; DNA: TGTGCCATCAGTGTGGGAAAAGGGAGCACTGAAGCTTTCTTT
J: TRBJ1-5; size: -; D: -; length: 15; V: TRBV2; CDR3: CASRDNKEGNQPQHF; DNA: TGTGCCAGCAGAGATAACAAAGAGGGCAATCAGCCCCAGCATTTT
J: TRBJ1-2; size: once; D: -; length: 15; V: TRBV7-8; CDR3: CASSFEGVANYGYTF; DNA: TGTGCCAGCAGCTTCGAGGGGGTTGCTAACTATGGCTACACCTTC
J: TRBJ1-1; size: -; D: -; length: 13; V: TRBV7-9; CDR3: CASSPYRVAEAFF; DNA: TGTGCCAGCAGCCCTTATAGAGTGGCTGAAGCTTTCTTT
J: TRBJ1-4; size: -; D: -; length: 16; V: TRBV7-6; CDR3: CASSLVVGARGEKLFF; DNA: TGTGCCAGCAGCTTAGTGGTGGGGGCGCGGGGCGAAAAACTGTTTTTT
J: TRBJ2-7; size: -; D: TRBD1; length: 14; V: TRBV7-3; CDR3: CASSSRTGPYEQYF; DNA: TGTGCCAGCAGCTCGCGGACAGGTCCCTACGAGCAGTACTTC
J: TRBJ2-7; size: -; D: -; length: 14; V: TRBV19; CDR3: CASSISDYSYEQYF; DNA: TGTGCCAGTAGTATATCGGACTACTCCTACGAGCAGTACTTC
J: TRBJ2-2; size: -; D: -; length: 13; V: TRBV5-5; CDR3: CASSLTGSGELFF; DNA: TGTGCCAGCAGCTTGACAGGGTCCGGGGAGCTGTTTTTT
J: TRBJ2-7; size: -; D: TRBD1; length: 14; V: TRBV6-5; CDR3: CASSPGQGTYEQYF; DNA: TGTGCCAGCAGTCCTGGACAGGGTACCTACGAGCAGTACTTC
J: TRBJ2-5; size: -; D: -; length: 12; V: TRBV6-5; CDR3: CASSDTKETQYF; DNA: TGTGCCAGCAGCGACACCAAAGAGACCCAGTACTTC
J: TRBJ2-7; size: -; D: TRBD2; length: 14; V: TRBV5-1; CDR3: CASSSTSGSYEQYF; DNA: TGCGCCAGCAGCTCAACTAGCGGGAGTTACGAGCAGTACTTC
J: TRBJ2-1; size: -; D: TRBD2; length: 16; V: TRBV7-9; CDR3: CASSLGGGPDYNEQFF; DNA: TGTGCCAGCAGCTTAGGGGGGGGACCCGACTACAATGAGCAGTTCTTC
J: TRBJ2-7; size: once; D: -; length: 17; V: TRBV10-3; CDR3: CAISDRPLQGSTYEQYF; DNA: TGTGCCATCAGCGATAGGCCCTTACAGGGTTCCACCTACGAGCAGTACTTC
J: TRBJ1-6; size: -; D: -; length: 17; V: TRBV11-2; CDR3: CASSLGDRSSYNSPLHF; DNA: TGTGCCAGCAGCTTAGGCGACAGAAGCTCCTATAATTCACCCCTCCACTTT
J: TRBJ1-1; size: -; D: -; length: 15; V: TRBV7-2; CDR3: CASSFWDIANTEAFF; DNA: TGTGCCAGCAGCTTCTGGGACATCGCGAACACTGAAGCTTTCTTT
J: TRBJ1-1; size: -; D: -; length: 13; V: TRBV7-9; CDR3: CASSSQGYTEAFF; DNA: TGTGCCAGCAGCTCACAGGGTTATACTGAAGCTTTCTTT
J: TRBJ2-7; size: -; D: -; length: 14; V: TRBV5-4; CDR3: CASSFQRAPYEQYF; DNA: TGTGCCAGCAGCTTCCAGCGGGCCCCCTACGAGCAGTACTTC
J: TRBJ2-1; size: -; D: -; length: 18; V: TRBV4-3; CDR3: CASSQEGAPAGSYNEQFF; DNA: TGCGCCAGCAGCCAAGAAGGCGCACCAGCCGGCTCCTACAATGAGCAGTTCTTC
J: TRBJ2-7; size: -; D: -; length: 12; V: TRBV5-6; CDR3: CASSLGQREQYF; DNA: TGTGCCAGCAGCTTGGGTCAGCGCGAGCAGTACTTC
J: TRBJ1-3; size: -; D: -; length: 14; V: TRBV9; CDR3: CASIPGVTGNTIYF; DNA: TGTGCCAGCATACCAGGGGTTACCGGAAACACCATATATTTT
J: TRBJ1-2; size: once; D: TRBD1; length: 14; V: TRBV7-2; CDR3: CASSLASGGRGYTF; DNA: TGTGCCAGCAGCTTAGCCTCAGGGGGCAGAGGCTACACCTTC
J: TRBJ2-7; size: -; D: -; length: 15; V: TRBV19; CDR3: CASSIGSDTSYEQYF; DNA: TGTGCCAGTAGTATAGGGAGCGACACGTCCTACGAGCAGTACTTC
J: TRBJ1-1; size: -; D: -; length: 13; V: TRBV7-9; CDR3: CASSLAGRVEAFF; DNA: TGTGCCAGCAGCTTAGCCGGGAGGGTTGAAGCTTTCTTT
J: TRBJ2-6; size: -; D: -; length: 17; V: TRBV10-1; CDR3: CASSADRPSSGANVLTF; DNA: TGCGCCAGCAGCGCCGACAGACCTAGCTCTGGGGCCAACGTCCTGACTTTC
J: TRBJ1-5; size: -; D: -; length: 13; V: TRBV29-1; CDR3: CSVGDGGSQPQHF; DNA: TGCAGCGTGGGGGACGGTGGGAGTCAGCCCCAGCATTTT
J: TRBJ1-4; size: -; D: TRBD1; length: 15; V: TRBV18; CDR3: CASSPATGVNEKLFF; DNA: TGTGCCAGCTCACCGGCGACAGGGGTTAATGAAAAACTGTTTTTT
J: TRBJ2-6; size: -; D: -; length: 14; V: TRBV5-8; CDR3: CASSLLSGANVLTF; DNA: TGTGCCAGCAGCTTGCTCTCTGGGGCCAACGTCCTGACTTTC
J: TRBJ1-5; size: few; D: -; length: 19; V: TRBV6-1; CDR3: CASSGRWGARNVRNQPQHF; DNA: TGTGCCAGCAGTGGCCGGTGGGGGGCGAGGAATGTTCGCAATCAGCCCCAGCATTTT
J: TRBJ2-7; size: -; D: -; length: 15; V: TRBV27; CDR3: CAASFSPRLRNEQYF; DNA: TGTGCCGCCTCGTTTTCCCCGAGACTCCGGAACGAGCAGTACTTC
J: TRBJ2-6; size: few; D: -; length: 17; V: TRBV5-1; CDR3: CASSLEGRVSGANVLTF; DNA: TGCGCCAGCAGCTTGGAGGGTCGGGTCTCTGGGGCCAACGTCCTGACTTTC
J: TRBJ2-1; size: -; D: TRBD2; length: 19; V: TRBV7-9; CDR3: CASSLGVPQPSGSINEQFF; DNA: TGTGCCAGCAGCTTAGGCGTCCCCCAACCTAGCGGGAGTATCAATGAGCAGTTCTTC
J: TRBJ2-1; size: -; D: -; length: 15; V: TRBV11-2; CDR3: CASGWVPFDYNEQFF; DNA: TGTGCCAGTGGATGGGTTCCTTTTGACTACAATGAGCAGTTCTTC
J: TRBJ1-1; size: -; D: TRBD1; length: 15; V: TRBV28; CDR3: CASSSYRGRDTEAFF; DNA: TGTGCCAGCAGTTCGTACAGGGGGCGCGACACTGAAGCTTTCTTT
J: TRBJ2-2; size: once; D: -; length: 16; V: TRBV9; CDR3: CASSVGSSGRTGELFF; DNA: TGTGCCAGCAGCGTAGGGTCGTCAGGGCGGACCGGGGAGCTGTTTTTT
J: TRBJ1-1; size: -; D: -; length: 15; V: TRBV9; CDR3: CASSAVQGPNTEAFF; DNA: TGTGCCAGCAGCGCTGTACAGGGTCCGAACACTGAAGCTTTCTTT
J: TRBJ1-1; size: -; D: -; length: 11; V: TRBV6-5; CDR3: CASQDGVAAFF; DNA: TGTGCCAGCCAAGACGGGGTAGCAGCTTTCTTT
J: TRBJ2-7; size: -; D: -; length: 13; V: TRBV11-2; CDR3: CASRAGAYYEQYF; DNA: TGTGCCAGCAGAGCCGGGGCATACTACGAGCAGTACTTC
J: TRBJ2-3; size: -; D: TRBD1; length: 15; V: TRBV15; CDR3: CATSEQGVPTDTQYF; DNA: TGTGCCACCAGCGAACAGGGGGTACCCACAGATACGCAGTATTTT
J: TRBJ1-1; size: -; D: -; length: 13; V: TRBV7-3; CDR3: CASSGERDTEAFF; DNA: TGTGCCAGCAGCGGAGAAAGGGACACTGAAGCTTTCTTT
J: TRBJ2-7; size: -; D: -; length: 14; V: TRBV12-5; CDR3: CASGLGAVSYEQYF; DNA: TGTGCTAGTGGTTTGGGTGCAGTCTCCTACGAGCAGTACTTC
J: TRBJ1-1; size: -; D: -; length: 13; V: TRBV2; CDR3: CASKHPGDTEAFF; DNA: TGTGCCAGCAAACACCCAGGGGACACTGAAGCTTTCTTT
J: TRBJ1-1; size: -; D: -; length: 15; V: TRBV5-1; CDR3: CASSSRDTVATEAFF; DNA: TGCGCCAGCAGCTCCCGGGACACGGTTGCCACTGAAGCTTTCTTT
J: TRBJ2-2; size: -; D: TRBD1; length: 17; V: TRBV5-1; CDR3: CASSLGLGQGHTGELFF; DNA: TGCGCCAGCAGCTTGGGTTTGGGACAGGGCCACACCGGGGAGCTGTTTTTT
J: TRBJ2-7; size: -; D: -; length: 16; V: TRBV28; CDR3: CASSYRQSTRSYEQYF; DNA: TGTGCCAGCAGTTATAGACAATCTACACGCTCCTACGAGCAGTACTTC
J: TRBJ2-3; size: -; D: -; length: 19; V: TRBV2; CDR3: CASSLGQGLAGIPRDTQYF; DNA: TGTGCCAGCAGCCTTGGACAGGGGCTAGCGGGAATTCCGAGAGATACGCAGTATTTT
J: TRBJ1-3; size: -; D: -; length: 15; V: TRBV4-1; CDR3: CASSSREGTGNTIYF; DNA: TGCGCCAGCAGCTCAAGGGAAGGGACTGGAAACACCATATATTTT
J: TRBJ1-2; size: once; D: TRBD1; length: 16; V: TRBV28; CDR3: CASSQHDRVANYGYTF; DNA: TGTGCCAGCAGTCAACACGACAGGGTTGCTAACTATGGCTACACCTTC
J: TRBJ1-1; size: -; D: -; length: 14; V: TRBV5-1; CDR3: CASSLDRMNTEAFF; DNA: TGCGCCAGCAGCTTGGACAGGATGAACACTGAAGCTTTCTTT
J: TRBJ1-1; size: -; D: -; length: 14; V: TRBV27; CDR3: CASSEPGLNTEAFF; DNA: TGTGCCAGCAGTGAACCCGGGCTGAACACTGAAGCTTTCTTT